Presented here are 32 T cell receptor beta chains from one specimen sequenced in a study of chemoradiotherapy in HPV16-positive cancers. Data came from immunoSEQ multiplex PCR; TCRdb stores just in-frame clones and leaves some out. This sample has approximately 14,000 clones; just under 70% occur once, and the top ten carry less than 20%. The specimen was obtained from a patient who underwent chemoradiotherapy. The origin of the receptors is a human donor with HPV-associated anogenital cancer.

The chain couples TRBV27 to TRBJ2-2; either TRBD1 or TRBD2 may fit D (5 bases each). Trimming took 0 bases from V and 1 from J, leaving 9 bases between them. The CDR3 totals 16 residues. Germline loops: CDR1 MNHEY, CDR2 SMNVEV (reference sequence). CDR3 sequence (DNA): TGTGCCAGCAGTTTATCGGGGACGGTGAACACCGGGGAGCTGTTTTTT. As protein: CASSLSGTVNTGELFF.

V is TRBV6-1 and J is TRBJ1-5; perhaps TRBD1 as D (5 bases). The CDR3 is 14 residues long. Germline V gene lookup returns CDR1 MNHNS and CDR2 SASEGT. Trimming stripped 1 base from V and 2 bases from J, with 6 bases between. The CDR3 nucleotides are TGTGCCAGCAGTGAAGGGGGGGGCAATCAGCCCCAGCATTTT. Amino acids: CASSEGGGNQPQHF.

CDR3 in DNA: TGCGCCAGCAGCTTAGGACCCGCGGGCAATCAGCCCCAGCATTTT. Protein: CASSLGPAGNQPQHF. This rearrangement joins TRBV5-1 to TRBJ1-5, with unresolved D. Germline V CDR1 and CDR2: SGHRS, YFSETQ. The CDR3 consists of 15 residues. Trimming left V 2 bases short and J 2 bases short, with 11 bases between.

The chain combines TRBV5-6 with TRBJ1-5; D is undetermined. In germline, CDR1 is SGHDT, CDR2 YYEEEE. The CDR3 is 14 residues long. V was trimmed by 4 bases and J by 2 bases, leaving 10 bases between them. The CDR3 spells CASSRQVGNQPQHF. In DNA, the CDR3 is TGTGCCAGCAGCCGCCAGGTGGGCAATCAGCCCCAGCATTTT. Combining the CDR3 with reference TRBV5-6 and TRBJ1-5 gives the whole variable domain DAGVTQSPTHLIKTRGQQVTLRCSPKSGHDTVSWYQQALGQGPQFIFQYYEEEERQRGNFPDRFSGHQFPNYSSELNVNALLLGDSALYLCASSRQVGNQPQHFGDGTRLSIL.

The J gene is TRBJ1-2, the V gene TRBV9; D is unclear. CDR3 size: 12 residues. Germline-derived CDR1 and CDR2 are SGDLS and YYNGEE. Trimming shortened V by 4 bases and J by 1 base, and 5 bases separated the two germline ends. CDR3 protein: CASSLDNYGYTF. The CDR3, as DNA: TGTGCCAGCAGCCTCGATAACTATGGCTACACCTTC.

The CDR3 protein is CASSTGDSGNTIYF. CDR3 sequence (DNA): TGTGCCAGCAGTACGGGGGACTCTGGAAACACCATATATTTT. V and J are TRBV6-1 and TRBJ1-3; D is possibly TRBD1 (5 bases). Germline loops: CDR1 MNHNS, CDR2 SASEGT. The V end was cut by 5 bases, the J end by 0 bases, with 8 bases between. The CDR3 is 14 residues long.

This clone was observed a few times. V usage is TRBV9 and J usage is TRBJ2-1; 8 nucleotides line up with TRBD2. V shed 4 bases, J shed 7 bases, and the junction held 4 bases outside the gene matches. Germline loops: CDR1 SGDLS, CDR2 YYNGEE. The CDR3 spans 13 residues. The CDR3 DNA is TGTGCCAGCAGCCCAACGGGGGGGAATGAGCAGTTCTTC. Translated: CASSPTGGNEQFF.

The gene calls are TRBV30 and TRBJ1-5, with a possible D match to TRBD1 (5 bases). This CDR3 region has 14 residues. The V end was cut by 0 bases, the J end by 3 bases, with 9 bases between. Germline V lookup: CDR1 GTSNPN, CDR2 SVGIG (reference sequence). In nucleotides, the CDR3 is TGTGCCTGGAGTGTAGGGGACCTCAATCAGCCCCAGCATTTT. As protein: CAWSVGDLNQPQHF.

The chain joins TRBV7-2 to TRBJ2-7; 7 bases fit TRBD1. This CDR3 is built from 15 residues. Germline trimming cut 5 bases from V and 0 bases from J; bases unmatched to any gene: 7. Germline V gene sequence: CDR1 SGHTA, CDR2 FQGNSA. CDR3 sequence reads: CASSRTGTSSYEQYF. The CDR3 DNA is TGTGCCAGCAGCAGGACAGGAACTAGCTCCTACGAGCAGTACTTC. Looking up the rest from reference TRBV7-2 and TRBJ2-7 gives the full variable domain: GAGVSQSPSNKVTEKGKDVELRCDPISGHTALYWYRQSLGQGLEFLIYFQGNSAPDKSGLPSDRFSAERTGGSVSTLTIQRTQQEDSAVYLCASSRTGTSSYEQYFGPGTRLTVT.

This clone has only one observation. The chain uses TRBV5-1 and TRBJ2-3, with D unclear. Germline CDR1 is SGHRS and CDR2 is YFSETQ. The V end was cut by 0 bases, the J end by 0 bases, with 2 bases between. The CDR3 totals 13 residues. CDR3 loop: CASSLASTDTQYF. The DNA for the CDR3 is TGCGCCAGCAGCTTGGCCAGCACAGATACGCAGTATTTT.

V is TRBV19 and J is TRBJ2-2; D might be TRBD1 (5 bases). Germline lookup yields CDR1 LNHDA and CDR2 SQIVND (reference sequence). The CDR3 length is 15 residues. Trimming shortened V by 8 bases and J by 2 bases, and 15 bases separated the two germline ends. CDR3 sequence: CASCNIQGNTGELFF. In DNA, the CDR3 is TGTGCCAGTTGCAATATTCAGGGAAACACCGGGGAGCTGTTTTTT.

The CDR3 sequence is CASSVDIAGGRETQYF. The CDR3 DNA follows: TGTGCCAGCAGCGTAGATATAGCGGGGGGCAGGGAGACCCAGTACTTC. V usage is TRBV9 and J usage is TRBJ2-5; 10 nucleotides match TRBD2. The CDR3 sequence is 16 residues long. The ends lost 0 bases at V and 5 bases at J; junction bases unmatched: 7. Per germline, CDR1 SGDLS and CDR2 YYNGEE. Supplemented by reference TRBV9 and TRBJ2-5, the full variable domain reads DSGVTQTPKHLITATGQRVTLRCSPRSGDLSVYWYQQSLDQGLQFLIQYYNGEERAKGNILERFSAQQFPDLHSELNLSSLELGDSALYFCASSVDIAGGRETQYFGPGTRLLVL.

The chain recombines TRBV10-3 with TRBJ2-5; 9 bases agree with TRBD2. Trimming at V came to 3 bases and at J to 4 bases, leaving 6 bases not matched to a gene. The CDR3 is made up of 15 amino acids. The V gene's germline CDR1 is ENHRY and CDR2 SYGVKD. CDR3 protein: CAISDSGLARETQYF. Here the CDR3 DNA reads TGTGCCATCAGTGACTCCGGACTAGCGAGAGAGACCCAGTACTTC.

V gene TRBV19 combines with J gene TRBJ2-7; D call uncertain. The CDR3 covers 14 residues. Germline values: CDR1 LNHDA, CDR2 SQIVND (reference sequence). Trimming took off 4 bases at V and 0 bases at J, with 10 bases between the two ends. The CDR3 sequence is CASSNWVSSYEQYF. The DNA of the CDR3 is TGTGCCAGTAGTAACTGGGTGAGCTCCTACGAGCAGTACTTC.

The J gene is TRBJ1-1, the V gene TRBV6-6; 9 positions match TRBD1. Germline V gives CDR1 MNHNY, CDR2 SVGAGI (reference sequence). Germline trimming cut 6 bases from V and 6 bases from J; bases unmatched to any gene: 11. CDR3 size: 15 residues. The CDR3 region has the DNA TGTGCCAGCAGCCCACCCGGGACAGGGCTAGCTGAAGCTTTCTTT. Its translation: CASSPPGTGLAEAFF.

This clone appeared a few times. The rearrangement links TRBV12-5 to TRBJ2-1, with 8 bases that match TRBD1. Germline CDR1 and CDR2: LGHNT and FRNRAP. The CDR3 sequence is 14 residues long. The V and J ends lost 6 bases and 9 bases, in that order; junction bases with no gene match: 10. This CDR3 is CASGKTGEFGEQFF. DNA of the CDR3: TGTGCTAGTGGGAAGACAGGGGAGTTCGGTGAGCAGTTCTTC.

This chain links TRBV19 with TRBJ2-1, with 9 bases identical to TRBD2. Germline CDR1 reads LNHDA; CDR2 reads SQIVND (reference sequence). The trim removed 3 bases at V and 6 bases at J, leaving 6 bases unmatched. The CDR3 length is 15 residues. This CDR3 reads CASSISGTSFNEQFF. CDR3 in DNA: TGTGCCAGTAGTATCTCCGGGACTAGCTTCAATGAGCAGTTCTTC.

V is TRBV4-1 and J is TRBJ2-1; TRBD2 is a possible D gene (7 bases). Trimming cost V 0 bases and J 0 bases, with 12 bases left between them. The CDR3 consists of 17 residues. The germline V gene encodes CDR1 MGHRA and CDR2 YSYEKL. DNA of the CDR3: TGCGCCAGCAGCCAAGATGGGGGCGGGAGCTCCTACAATGAGCAGTTCTTC. It translates to CASSQDGGGSSYNEQFF.

The chain carries TRBV28 and TRBJ2-3; D not resolved. The CDR3 runs 16 residues. Germline V gene lookup returns CDR1 MDHEN and CDR2 SYDVKM. Trimming took off 5 bases at V and 1 base at J, with 16 bases between the two ends. The CDR3 coding sequence is TGTGCCAGCAGTGCCCCCGGTTTGATGGGCACAGATACGCAGTATTTT. Its protein product is CASSAPGLMGTDTQYF.

The chain uses TRBV18 and TRBJ1-1; 7 nucleotides match TRBD1. CDR3 length equals 12 residues. With V trimmed by 4 bases and J by 8 bases, 4 bases remained unmatched. Germline values: CDR1 KGHSH, CDR2 LQKENI. CDR3 amino acids: CASSLTTGEAFF. CDR3 coding DNA: TGTGCCAGCTCACTTACGACAGGGGAAGCTTTCTTT.

Concerning this clone: One junction end disagrees with the germline gene, perhaps due to a read error. This chain connects TRBV5-1 to TRBJ1-5; TRBD1 might be the D (6 bases). The V gene's germline CDR1 is SGHRS and CDR2 YFSETQ. The CDR3 has 13 residues. In DNA form, the CDR3 reads TGCGCCAGCAGCTTCGGGGGCAACCAGCCCCAGCATTTT. This sequence encodes CASSFGGNQPQHF. Full variable domain (remainder filled in from reference TRBV5-1 and TRBJ1-5): KAGVTQTPRYLIKTRGQQVTLSCSPISGHRSVSWYQQTPGQGLQFLFEYFSETQRNKGNFPGRFSGRQFSNSRSEMNVSTLELGDSALYLCASSFGGNQPQHFGDGTRLSIL.

The chain has TRBV10-3 and TRBJ1-6; D gene unclear. Per germline, CDR1 ENHRY and CDR2 SYGVKD. The length of the CDR3 is 15 residues. The V and J ends lost 2 bases and 0 bases respectively, with 5 bases between them. The CDR3 region is CAISEGSSYNSPLHF. The CDR3 region has the DNA TGTGCCATCAGTGAGGGATCCTCCTATAATTCACCCCTCCACTTT.

The J gene is TRBJ2-7, the V gene TRBV5-6, with D perhaps matching TRBD2 (6 bases). The V gene lost 2 bases and the J gene lost 6 bases, with 12 bases spanning the gap. The CDR3 covers 13 residues. Germline CDR1 reads SGHDT; CDR2 reads YYEEEE. This CDR3 reads CASSFSQAGEQYF. The DNA of the CDR3 is TGTGCCAGCAGCTTCTCCCAAGCGGGCGAGCAGTACTTC.

This clone was seen once. V usage is TRBV5-1 and J usage is TRBJ2-3; possibly TRBD1 or TRBD2 for D (7 bases each). The CDR3 is 15 residues long. The germline gives CDR1 SGHRS, CDR2 YFSETQ. V was trimmed by 4 bases and J by 5 bases, leaving 17 bases between them. In DNA form, the CDR3 reads TGCGCCAGCAGCCTTGCGCAGGGGGGGAAAGATACGCAGTATTTT. Protein: CASSLAQGGKDTQYF.

CDR3: CASSSGWRNLSPLHF. The CDR3 region has the DNA TGTGCCAGTAGTTCAGGGTGGAGGAATCTTTCACCCCTCCACTTT. This sequence joins TRBV19 and TRBJ1-6; TRBD1 might be the D (5 bases). This CDR3 is 15 amino acids long. Germline lookup yields CDR1 LNHDA and CDR2 SQIVND (reference sequence). Between the trimmed V and J ends, which lost 5 bases and 9 bases, there was a span of 17 bases. The full variable domain, in which reference TRBV19 and TRBJ1-6 provide the parts outside the CDR3, is DGGITQSPKYLFRKEGQNVTLSCEQNLNHDAMYWYRQDPGQGLRLIYYSQIVNDFQKGDIAEGYSVSREKKESFPLTVTSAQKNPTAFYLCASSSGWRNLSPLHFGNGTRLTVT.

The chain joins TRBV5-1 to TRBJ2-5; 8 bases align to TRBD2. This CDR3 spans 15 amino acids. CDR1 SGHRS and CDR2 YFSETQ come from the germline V gene. Losses at the gene ends were 2 bases for V and 5 bases for J; bases not matched to a gene: 8. This CDR3 is CASSFGGTGGETQYF. The CDR3, as DNA: TGCGCCAGCAGCTTTGGCGGGACGGGGGGGGAGACCCAGTACTTC.

This sequence joins TRBV19 and TRBJ1-5; 9 bases line up with TRBD1. Per the germline V gene, CDR1 is LNHDA and CDR2 is SQIVND (reference sequence). The V gene end was trimmed by 11 bases and the J gene end by 6 bases; junction bases not matched to a gene: 14. The CDR3 sequence is 15 residues long. The CDR3 region has the DNA TGTGCCTCAGGACAGGGGACGTTCATTGGTCAGCCCCAGCATTTT. This translates into CASGQGTFIGQPQHF.

The chain has TRBV27 and TRBJ2-1; D unclear. This CDR3 has 15 amino acids. The V and J ends lost 4 bases and 0 bases respectively, with 10 bases between them. Germline-derived CDR1 and CDR2 are MNHEY and SMNVEV (reference sequence). CDR3 in DNA: TGTGCCAGCAGTTCCGGGTCGAGCTCCTACAATGAGCAGTTCTTC. It codes for CASSSGSSSYNEQFF.

The chain combines TRBV2 with TRBJ2-3, with TRBD1 identical over 12 bases. V dropped 6 bases and J dropped 0; count of bases not matched to a gene: 7. Germline V gene sequence: CDR1 SNHLY, CDR2 FYNNEI. This CDR3 is built from 17 residues. The CDR3 here is CASSRSGTGGSTDTQYF. The CDR3 DNA sequence: TGTGCCAGCAGCCGAAGCGGGACAGGGGGCAGCACAGATACGCAGTATTTT.

As DNA, the CDR3 is TGTGCCAGCAGTTCCCTCCTAGAAAATTCACCCCTCCACTTT. It is translated as CASSSLLENSPLHF. The chain employs TRBV27 and TRBJ1-6; D is unclear. The germline CDR1 and CDR2 sequences are MNHEY and SMNVEV (reference sequence). V dropped 4 bases and J dropped 7 bases, with 11 bases sitting between them. The CDR3 consists of 14 residues.

V usage is TRBV21-1 and J usage is TRBJ2-4; TRBD2, as called in the table, went unchecked against the DNA. TRBV21-1 is a documented pseudogene. The CDR3 totals 16 residues. The CDR3 region has the DNA TGTGCCAGCAGCGGCCTGTCAGGGAGGGCCAAAAACATTCAGTACTTC. Translated: CASSGLSGRAKNIQYF.

Remarks on this clone: An end of the junction does not agree with germline; a read error may underlie this. The rearrangement joins TRBV7-6 to TRBJ1-6; D remains ambiguous. The CDR3 has 14 residues. Germline CDR1 SGHVS, CDR2 FNYEAQ. CDR3 region: CASSLASYNSPLHF. CDR3 bases: TGTGCCAGCAGTTTAGCGTCCTATAATTCACCCCTCCACTTT.